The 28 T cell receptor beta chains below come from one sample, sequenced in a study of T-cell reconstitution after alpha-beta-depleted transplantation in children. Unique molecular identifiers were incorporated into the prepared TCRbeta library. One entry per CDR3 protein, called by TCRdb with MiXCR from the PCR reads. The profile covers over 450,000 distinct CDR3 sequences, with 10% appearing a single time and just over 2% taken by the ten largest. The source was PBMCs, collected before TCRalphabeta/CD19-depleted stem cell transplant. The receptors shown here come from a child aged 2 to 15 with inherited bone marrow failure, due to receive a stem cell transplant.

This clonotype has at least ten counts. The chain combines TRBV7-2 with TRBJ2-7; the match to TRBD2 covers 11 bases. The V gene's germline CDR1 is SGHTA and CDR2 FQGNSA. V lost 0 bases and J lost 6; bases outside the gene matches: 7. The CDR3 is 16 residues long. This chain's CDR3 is CASSLASVAGGSEQYF. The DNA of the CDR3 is TGTGCCAGCAGCTTAGCTTCGGTAGCGGGAGGGTCCGAGCAGTACTTC. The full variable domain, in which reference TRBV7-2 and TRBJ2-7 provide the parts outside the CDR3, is GAGVSQSPSNKVTEKGKDVELRCDPISGHTALYWYRQSLGQGLEFLIYFQGNSAPDKSGLPSDRFSAERTGGSVSTLTIQRTQQEDSAVYLCASSLASVAGGSEQYFGPGTRLTVT.

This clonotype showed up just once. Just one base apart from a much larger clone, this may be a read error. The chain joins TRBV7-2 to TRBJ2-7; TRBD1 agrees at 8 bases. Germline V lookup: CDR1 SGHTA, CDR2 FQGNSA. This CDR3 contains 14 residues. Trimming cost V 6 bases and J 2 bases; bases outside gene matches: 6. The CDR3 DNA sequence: TGTGCCAGCAGTTGGGACAGGAGAACCTACGAGCAGTACTTC. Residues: CASSWDRRTYEQYF. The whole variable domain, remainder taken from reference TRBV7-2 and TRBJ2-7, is GAGVSQSPSNKVTEKGKDVELRCDPISGHTALYWYRQSLGQGLEFLIYFQGNSAPDKSGLPSDRFSAERTGGSVSTLTIQRTQQEDSAVYLCASSWDRRTYEQYFGPGTRLTVT.

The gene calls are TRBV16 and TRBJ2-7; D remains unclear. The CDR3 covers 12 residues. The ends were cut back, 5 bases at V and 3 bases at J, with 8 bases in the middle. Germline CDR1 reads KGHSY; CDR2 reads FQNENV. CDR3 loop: CASSSGRYEQYF. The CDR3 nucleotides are TGTGCCAGCAGCTCCGGACGCTACGAGCAGTACTTC.

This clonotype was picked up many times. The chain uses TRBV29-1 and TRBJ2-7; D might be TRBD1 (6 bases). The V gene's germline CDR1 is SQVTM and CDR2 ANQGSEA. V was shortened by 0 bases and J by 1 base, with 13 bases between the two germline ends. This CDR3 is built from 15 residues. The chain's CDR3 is CSVEEWTARSYEQYF. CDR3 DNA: TGCAGCGTTGAAGAATGGACAGCGAGGTCCTACGAGCAGTACTTC.

CDR3 nucleotides: TGTGCCAGCACCCTTGGGGTACGAACCTCCTACAATGAGCAGTTCTTC. Residues: CASTLGVRTSYNEQFF. J is TRBJ2-1 and V is TRBV5-4; no clear D gene. The CDR3 loop spans 16 amino acids. V lost 6 bases and J lost 0, with 16 bases in between. CDR1 and CDR2 (germline): SGHNT, YYREEE (reference sequence).

The DNA for the CDR3 is TGCAGCGTTGGTGGAGGGTCAACTAATGAAAAACTGTTTTTT. Residues: CSVGGGSTNEKLFF. The chain uses TRBV29-1 and TRBJ1-4; D gene ambiguous. Per germline, CDR1 SQVTM and CDR2 ANQGSEA. The CDR3 runs 14 residues. V lost 4 bases and J lost 0, with 9 bases in between.

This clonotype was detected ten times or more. CDR3 DNA: TGTGCCAGCAGCGTATTCGACGGAGAAAACACCATATATTTT. Translated: CASSVFDGENTIYF. This chain joins TRBV9 and TRBJ1-3; D is undetermined. The V and J ends lost 1 base and 6 bases respectively, with 11 bases between them. Germline V lookup: CDR1 SGDLS, CDR2 YYNGEE. The CDR3 length is 14 residues.

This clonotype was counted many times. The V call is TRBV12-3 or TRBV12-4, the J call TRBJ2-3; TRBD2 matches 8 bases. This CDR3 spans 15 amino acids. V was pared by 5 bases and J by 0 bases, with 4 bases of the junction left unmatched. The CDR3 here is CASSLTSASTDTQYF. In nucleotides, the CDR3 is TGTGCCAGCAGTCTGACTAGCGCGAGCACAGATACGCAGTATTTT.

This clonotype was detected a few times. The CDR3 sequence: CSAGTLTNTGELFF. The CDR3 coding sequence is TGCAGTGCCGGGACTCTCACGAACACCGGGGAGCTGTTTTTT. The V and J genes are TRBV20-1 and TRBJ2-2; tentatively, D is TRBD2 (6 bases). The CDR3 is made up of 14 amino acids. Trimming removed 6 bases at V and 0 bases at J, with 11 bases between. Germline CDR1 and CDR2: DFQATT and SNEGSKA (reference sequence).

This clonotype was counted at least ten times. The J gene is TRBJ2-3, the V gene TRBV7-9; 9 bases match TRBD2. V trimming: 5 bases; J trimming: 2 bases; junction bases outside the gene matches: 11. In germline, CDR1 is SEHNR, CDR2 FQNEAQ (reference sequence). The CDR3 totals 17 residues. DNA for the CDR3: TGTGCCAGCAGCCCGAAAAGTCGGACTAGCGACACAGATACGCAGTATTTT. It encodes CASSPKSRTSDTDTQYF.

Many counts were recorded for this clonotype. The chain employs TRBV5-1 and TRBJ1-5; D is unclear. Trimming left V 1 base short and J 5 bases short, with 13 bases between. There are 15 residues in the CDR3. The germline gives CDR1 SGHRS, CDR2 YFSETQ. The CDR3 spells CASSLNPGTDQPQHF. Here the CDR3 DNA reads TGCGCCAGCAGCTTGAATCCCGGTACCGATCAGCCCCAGCATTTT.

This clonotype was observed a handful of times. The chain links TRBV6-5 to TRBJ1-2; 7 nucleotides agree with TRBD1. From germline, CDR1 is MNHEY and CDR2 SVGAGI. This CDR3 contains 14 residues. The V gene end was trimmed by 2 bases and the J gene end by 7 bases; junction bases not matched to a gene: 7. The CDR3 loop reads CASSYLYRGGGYTF. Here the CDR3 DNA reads TGTGCCAGCAGTTACCTTTACAGGGGCGGTGGCTACACCTTC.

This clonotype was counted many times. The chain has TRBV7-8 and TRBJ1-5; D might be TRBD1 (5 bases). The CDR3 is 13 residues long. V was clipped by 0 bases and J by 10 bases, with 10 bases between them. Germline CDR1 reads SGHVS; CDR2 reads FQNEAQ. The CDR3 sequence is CASSLADSLPQHF. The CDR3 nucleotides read TGTGCCAGCAGCTTAGCAGACAGTTTACCCCAGCATTTT. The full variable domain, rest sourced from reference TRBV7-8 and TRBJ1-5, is GAGVSQSPRYKVAKRGQDVALRCDPISGHVSLFWYQQALGQGPEFLTYFQNEAQLDKSGLPSDRFFAERPEGSVSTLKIQRTQQEDSAVYLCASSLADSLPQHFGDGTRLSIL.

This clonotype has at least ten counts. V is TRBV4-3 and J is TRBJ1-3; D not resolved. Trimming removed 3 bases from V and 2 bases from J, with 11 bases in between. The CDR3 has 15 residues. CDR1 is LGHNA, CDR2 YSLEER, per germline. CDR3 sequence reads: CASSHLIRTGNTIYF. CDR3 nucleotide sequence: TGCGCCAGCAGCCATCTAATTAGAACTGGAAACACCATATATTTT.

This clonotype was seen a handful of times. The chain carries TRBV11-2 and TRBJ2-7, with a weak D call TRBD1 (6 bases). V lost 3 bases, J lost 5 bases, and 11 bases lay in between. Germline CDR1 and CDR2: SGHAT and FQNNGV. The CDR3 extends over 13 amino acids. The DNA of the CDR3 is TGTGCCAGCAGCTTCAGGGGTATCGACGAGCAGTACTTC. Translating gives CASSFRGIDEQYF.

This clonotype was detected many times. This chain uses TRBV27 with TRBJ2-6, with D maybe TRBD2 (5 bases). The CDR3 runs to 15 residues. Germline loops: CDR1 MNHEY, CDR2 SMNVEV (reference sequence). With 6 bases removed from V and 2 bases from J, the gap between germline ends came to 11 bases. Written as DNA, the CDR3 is TGTGCCAGCAGGACTACAGAAGCTGGGGCCAACGTCCTGACTTTC. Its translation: CASRTTEAGANVLTF. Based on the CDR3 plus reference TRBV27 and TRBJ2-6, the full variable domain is EAQVTQNPRYLITVTGKKLTVTCSQNMNHEYMSWYRQDPGLGLRQIYYSMNVEVTDKGDVPEGYKVSRKEKRNFPLILESPSPNQTSLYFCASRTTEAGANVLTFGAGSRLTVL.

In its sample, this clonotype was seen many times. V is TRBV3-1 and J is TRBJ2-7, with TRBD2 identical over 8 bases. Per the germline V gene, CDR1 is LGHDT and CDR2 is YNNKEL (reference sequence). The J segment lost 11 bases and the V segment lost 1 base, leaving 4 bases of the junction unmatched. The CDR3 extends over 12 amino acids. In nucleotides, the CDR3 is TGTGCCAGCAGCCAAGGGGTGCGGGAGGAGTACTTC. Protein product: CASSQGVREEYF.

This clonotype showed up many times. In DNA, the CDR3 is TGCAGCAGCAAAACCCCAGCTCAGCAGTACTTC. Its protein is CSSKTPAQQYF. The J gene is TRBJ2-7, the V gene TRBV29-1, with D uncertain. V was trimmed by 8 bases and J by 8 bases, leaving 16 bases between them. Germline V gene data show CDR1 as SQVTM and CDR2 as ANQGSEA. This CDR3 contains 11 residues.

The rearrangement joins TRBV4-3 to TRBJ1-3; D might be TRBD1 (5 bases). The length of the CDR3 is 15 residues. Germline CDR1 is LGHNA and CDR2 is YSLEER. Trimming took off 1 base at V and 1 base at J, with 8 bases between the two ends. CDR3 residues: CASSQARVSGNTIYF. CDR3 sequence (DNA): TGCGCCAGCAGCCAAGCCAGGGTTTCTGGAAACACCATATATTTT.

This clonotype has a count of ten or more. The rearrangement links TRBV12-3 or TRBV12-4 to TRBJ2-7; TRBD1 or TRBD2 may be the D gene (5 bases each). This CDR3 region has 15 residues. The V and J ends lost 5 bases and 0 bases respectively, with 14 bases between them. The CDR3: CASSDQAGGSYEQYF. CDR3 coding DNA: TGTGCCAGCAGTGACCAGGCTGGGGGCTCCTACGAGCAGTACTTC.

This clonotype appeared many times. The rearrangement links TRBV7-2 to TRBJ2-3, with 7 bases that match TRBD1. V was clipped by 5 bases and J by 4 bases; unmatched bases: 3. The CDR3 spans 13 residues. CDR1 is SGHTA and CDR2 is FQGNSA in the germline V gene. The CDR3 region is CASSGQVADTQYF. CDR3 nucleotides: TGTGCCAGCAGCGGACAGGTGGCAGATACGCAGTATTTT.

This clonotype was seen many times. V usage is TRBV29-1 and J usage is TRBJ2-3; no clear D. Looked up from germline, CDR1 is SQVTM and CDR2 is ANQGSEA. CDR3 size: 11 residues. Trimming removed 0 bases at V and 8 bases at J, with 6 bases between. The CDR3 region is CSVEDLPTQYF. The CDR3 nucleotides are TGCAGCGTTGAAGACCTCCCTACGCAGTATTTT.

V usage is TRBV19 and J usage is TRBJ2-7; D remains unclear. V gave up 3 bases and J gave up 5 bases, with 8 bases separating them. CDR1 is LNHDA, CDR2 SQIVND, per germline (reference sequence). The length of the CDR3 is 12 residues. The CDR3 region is CASSMIGDEQYF. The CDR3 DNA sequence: TGTGCCAGTAGTATGATCGGTGACGAGCAGTACTTC.

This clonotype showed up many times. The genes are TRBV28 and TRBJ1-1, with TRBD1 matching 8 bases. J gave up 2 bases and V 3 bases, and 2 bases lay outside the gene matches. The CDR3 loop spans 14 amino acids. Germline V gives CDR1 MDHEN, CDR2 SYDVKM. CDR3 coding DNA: TGTGCCAGCAGTTTCAGGGGGCCTAACACTGAAGCTTTCTTT. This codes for CASSFRGPNTEAFF.

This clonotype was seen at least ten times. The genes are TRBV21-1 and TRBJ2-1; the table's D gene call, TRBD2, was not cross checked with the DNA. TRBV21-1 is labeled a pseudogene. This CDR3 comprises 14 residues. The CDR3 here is CASSERVTYNEQFF. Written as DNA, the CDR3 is TGTGCCAGCAGTGAGCGGGTCACCTACAATGAGCAGTTCTTC.

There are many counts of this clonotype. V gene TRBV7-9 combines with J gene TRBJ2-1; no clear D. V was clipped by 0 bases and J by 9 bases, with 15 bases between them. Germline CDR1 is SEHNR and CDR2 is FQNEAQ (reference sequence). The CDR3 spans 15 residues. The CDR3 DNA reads TGTGCCAGCAGCTTAGCCCCCTACTATGAAGCTGAGCAGTTCTTC. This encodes CASSLAPYYEAEQFF.

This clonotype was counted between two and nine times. The CDR3 reads CASSNRGGDTQYF. DNA for the CDR3: TGTGCCAGCAGCAACAGGGGAGGAGATACGCAGTATTTT. This chain uses TRBV5-8 with TRBJ2-3; perhaps TRBD1 as D (7 bases). The CDR3 sequence is 13 residues long. Germline V CDR1 and CDR2: SGHTS, YDEGEE. Trimming shortened V by 4 bases and J by 5 bases, and 11 bases separated the two germline ends.

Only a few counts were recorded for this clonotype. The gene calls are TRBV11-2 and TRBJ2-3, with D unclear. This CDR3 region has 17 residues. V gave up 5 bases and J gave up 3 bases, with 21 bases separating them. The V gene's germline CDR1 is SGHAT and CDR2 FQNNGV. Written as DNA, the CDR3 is TGTGCCAGCAGCCCCCCGGGTGAACAGTCCCTAACAGATACGCAGTATTTT. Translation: CASSPPGEQSLTDTQYF.